A selection of T cell receptor beta chains follows, all from one sample in a study of blood T cells in healthy people across ages. TCRdb fed the 5' RACE reads into MiXCR, producing one record per CDR3 protein. The sample records 750,000 to 1,000,000 distinct CDR3 sequences, 25% to 30% being singletons. These same data were also listed under a study on T cells of mothers and their children.

Sequenced material: blood. These receptors came from a woman in her 40s in good health. CDR3s include the opening cysteine and the closing phenylalanine or tryptophan. D genes are given only for firm matches. Clone size is not always given. Where it is, it says once, few, many or a class for expanded clones.

TRBJ2-7,once,TRBD1,TRBV18,TGTGCCAGCTCCCGGCCGGGACAGGTCTACGACCAGTACTTC,CASSRPGQVYDQYF
TRBJ2-3,.,.,TRBV5-1,TGCGCCAGCAACTCCGGGGGAACAGGGGCACAGTATTTT,CASNSGGTGAQYF
TRBJ2-5,many,TRBD1,TRBV10-3,TGTGCCACCGCCGGGACAGGGCTTGGGGAGACCCAGTACTTC,CATAGTGLGETQYF
TRBJ2-1,.,TRBD2,TRBV7-9,TGTGCCAGCAGCTTAAGGGCGGGGGGGCAATACAATGAGCAGTTCTTC,CASSLRAGGQYNEQFF
TRBJ2-5,many,.,TRBV5-1,TGCGCCAGCAGCTTGGCCCGGGAACAAGAGACCCAGTACTTC,CASSLAREQETQYF
TRBJ2-2,many,.,TRBV10-3,TGTGCCATCAGTCCGGGGGCGACCACCGGGGAGCTGTTTTTT,CAISPGATTGELFF
TRBJ2-7,few,TRBD1,TRBV20-1,TGCAGTGCTAGAGAGGGGACAGGCCTGGGGTGCGAGCAGTACTTC,CSAREGTGLGCEQYF
TRBJ2-3,few,.,TRBV20-1,TGCAGTGCTACCCGGGACCCTAGCACAGATACGCAGTATTTT,CSATRDPSTDTQYF
TRBJ2-1,.,.,TRBV4-2,TGTGCCAGCAGCCAAGAACGCGGGAATGAGCAGTTCTTC,CASSQERGNEQFF
TRBJ2-3,once,.,TRBV6-2/TRBV6-3,TGTGCCAGCAGCCGCGTAGGGGTCACAGATACGCAGTATTTT,CASSRVGVTDTQYF
TRBJ1-5,few,.,TRBV24-1,TGTGCCACCAGTGAAACAGGGACAAGTGGCAATCAGCCCCAGCATTTT,CATSETGTSGNQPQHF
TRBJ1-1,.,TRBD1,TRBV5-6,TGTGCCAGCAGCTCAGGACAGGGAAGACCTACGGAAGCTTTCTTT,CASSSGQGRPTEAFF
TRBJ1-1,.,.,TRBV3-1,TGTGCCAGCAGCTCCCCCAAACGGGGGACTGAAGCTTTCTTT,CASSSPKRGTEAFF
TRBJ2-5,few,.,TRBV20-1,TGCAGTGCCGATCAGGGTGGAGAGACCCAGTACTTC,CSADQGGETQYF
TRBJ2-7,many,.,TRBV27,TGTGCCAGCAGTCCCTCGGAGGGATCCTACGAGCAGTACTTC,CASSPSEGSYEQYF
TRBJ2-7,few,.,TRBV5-1,TGCGCCAGCAGCTTGGCACGAGGGGTCGACGAGCAGTACTTC,CASSLARGVDEQYF
TRBJ1-2,few,TRBD1,TRBV4-3,TGCGCCAGCAGCCTAGGTACAGGGGGACGAAACTATGGCTACACCTTC,CASSLGTGGRNYGYTF
TRBJ2-1,.,.,TRBV20-1,TGCAGTGCCCCCCGAGGCGGCCAAGATTTCCCCCTCAATGAGCAGTTCTTC,CSAPRGGQDFPLNEQFF
TRBJ1-1,.,TRBD1,TRBV20-1,TGCAGTGCTATCCGGGACAGGAACACTGAAGCTTTCTTT,CSAIRDRNTEAFF
TRBJ2-7,many,.,TRBV29-1,TGCAGCGTTGCGGGGCCGCGCTACGAGCAGTACTTC,CSVAGPRYEQYF
TRBJ2-7,.,TRBD2,TRBV6-5,TGTGCCAGCAGTTACGTGATTAGCGGGGACAATGAGCAGTACTTC,CASSYVISGDNEQYF
TRBJ1-2,.,.,TRBV27,TGTGCCAGCAGTTCGCAGGGACCGGAGGGCTACACCTTC,CASSSQGPEGYTF
TRBJ2-7,.,.,TRBV5-1,TGCGCCAGCAGCCTGACGCGGAAGAATTCCTACGAGCAGTACTTC,CASSLTRKNSYEQYF
TRBJ2-7,many,.,TRBV4-3,TGCGCCAGCAGCCAAGAAGGACGCTTGGGAATCTACGAGCAGTACTTC,CASSQEGRLGIYEQYF
TRBJ1-6,few,.,TRBV11-2,TGTGCCAGCAGCCCCCAGGGCGCAACCACTAGTCCCCTCCACTTT,CASSPQGATTSPLHF